The present TCR beta chain was sequenced within a study of blood T cell repertoires in COVID-19. Study summary: Specimens from acute and convalescent COVID-19 originated in the United States, Italy and Spain.

This CDR3 has 13 residues. Trimming took off 6 bases at V and 7 bases at J, with 15 bases between the two ends. Libraries were prepared by immunoSEQ multiplex PCR; TCRdb keeps only in-frame clonotypes and omits some of them. The data contain 47,000 or so clones, around four fifths of them singletons. The material sequenced was peripheral blood. The rearrangement uses TRBV12-3 or TRBV12-4 and TRBJ1-2, with a tentative D call TRBD1 (5 bases). This clonotype was sampled from a woman aged 60-75 years with acute or convalescent COVID-19. CDR3 sequence: CASSGTGSGGYTF. CDR3 coding DNA: TGTGCCAGCAGCGGAACAGGTTCAGGTGGCTACACCTTC.